These 30 T cell receptor beta chains originate from one sample sequenced in a study of blood T cell repertoires in COVID-19. The method was immunoSEQ multiplex PCR; TCRdb's version includes in-frame clones alone and lacks a portion of them. The sample shows 120,000 to 150,000 clones, around 85% of them seen only once. Sequencing was done on a sample of peripheral blood. Source of these receptors: a woman aged 40 to 49 with active or convalescent COVID-19.

J is TRBJ1-5 and V is TRBV5-5; D not certain. Germline CDR1 reads SGHKS; CDR2 reads YYEKEE (reference sequence). CDR3 length equals 15 residues. V shed 4 bases and J shed 3 bases, with 14 bases lying between them. The CDR3 DNA reads TGTGCCAGCAGCCGCTTCGTGGTAGCCAATCAGCCCCAGCATTTT. Amino acid sequence: CASSRFVVANQPQHF.

The genes are TRBV19 and TRBJ1-2, with D uncertain. The CDR3 spans 18 residues. Trimming stripped 0 bases from V and 2 bases from J, with 19 bases between. Germline CDR1 is LNHDA and CDR2 is SQIVND (reference sequence). The CDR3 DNA is TGTGCCAGTAGTATAGATCACTATTTTGGTGGAGGGAACTATGGCTACACCTTC. Encoded protein: CASSIDHYFGGGNYGYTF. Combining the CDR3 with reference TRBV19 and TRBJ1-2 gives the whole variable domain DGGITQSPKYLFRKEGQNVTLSCEQNLNHDAMYWYRQDPGQGLRLIYYSQIVNDFQKGDIAEGYSVSREKKESFPLTVTSAQKNPTAFYLCASSIDHYFGGGNYGYTFGSGTRLTVV.

V is TRBV18 and J is TRBJ1-3, with a weak D call TRBD1 (5 bases). Germline V gives CDR1 KGHSH, CDR2 LQKENI. The V and J ends lost 2 bases and 0 bases respectively, with 11 bases between them. This CDR3 has 16 amino acids. The CDR3 is CASSPTRGSSGNTIYF. Here the CDR3 DNA reads TGTGCCAGCTCACCAACGCGGGGGAGCTCTGGAAACACCATATATTTT.

The chain has TRBV18 and TRBJ1-6; D perhaps matches TRBD1 (6 bases). Germline V gives CDR1 KGHSH, CDR2 LQKENI. The CDR3 runs to 15 residues. V was trimmed by 1 base and J by 5 bases, leaving 9 bases between them. CDR3 coding DNA: TGTGCCAGCTCACCACGGGGGACAAATAATTCACCCCTCCACTTT. Amino acids: CASSPRGTNNSPLHF.

V gene TRBV28 combines with J gene TRBJ1-1; a weak D match, TRBD1 (5 bases). Trimming pared 3 bases from V and 6 bases from J, leaving 11 bases between. CDR1 and CDR2 from the germline V gene are MDHEN and SYDVKM. This CDR3 is built from 13 residues. The CDR3 region is CASSLAQGAEAFF. CDR3 sequence (DNA): TGTGCCAGCAGTTTGGCTCAGGGCGCTGAAGCTTTCTTT.

This clone was counted once. This chain joins TRBV5-1 and TRBJ2-1; 9 nucleotides align to TRBD2. Germline V gene sequence: CDR1 SGHRS, CDR2 YFSETQ. J lost 0 bases, V lost 3 bases, and 1 base had no gene match. The CDR3 has 15 amino acids. The CDR3 reads CASSYSGSSYNEQFF. CDR3 sequence (DNA): TGCGCCAGCAGCTATAGCGGGAGCTCCTACAATGAGCAGTTCTTC.

The chain recombines TRBV7-2 with TRBJ2-7; 7 bases align to TRBD1. The V gene's germline CDR1 is SGHTA and CDR2 FQGNSA. The CDR3 contains 12 residues. The V and J ends lost 8 bases and 10 bases, in that order; junction bases with no gene match: 11. This CDR3 is CASGNSDRVQYF. Here the CDR3 DNA reads TGTGCCAGCGGGAACTCCGACAGGGTTCAGTACTTC. The full variable domain, with the rest looked up from reference TRBV7-2 and TRBJ2-7, is GAGVSQSPSNKVTEKGKDVELRCDPISGHTALYWYRQSLGQGLEFLIYFQGNSAPDKSGLPSDRFSAERTGGSVSTLTIQRTQQEDSAVYLCASGNSDRVQYFGPGTRLTVT.

This rearrangement joins TRBV7-2 to TRBJ2-7; D is possibly TRBD2 (6 bases). There are 14 residues in the CDR3. Germline V gene data show CDR1 as SGHTA and CDR2 as FQGNSA. Deletions cut 3 bases from V and 4 bases from J, with 13 bases between. The CDR3 sequence: CASSLDFGTYEQYF. CDR3 nucleotides: TGTGCCAGCAGCTTGGACTTCGGGACTTACGAGCAGTACTTC.

This clone was counted once. The genes are TRBV19 and TRBJ1-2; a possible D gene is TRBD1 (6 bases). The CDR3 has 19 residues. V lost 0 bases and J 4 bases, leaving 24 bases between the germline ends. CDR1 and CDR2 (germline): LNHDA, SQIVND (reference sequence). As DNA, the CDR3 is TGTGCCAGTAGTATAGATCGGATTGGGGGCCAAGGTGAACTCTATGGCTACACCTTC. It translates to CASSIDRIGGQGELYGYTF.

The V call is TRBV5-6, the J call TRBJ1-5; D ambiguous. This CDR3 is built from 14 residues. Per germline, CDR1 SGHDT and CDR2 YYEEEE. V lost 4 bases, J lost 7 bases, and 15 bases lay in between. In nucleotides, the CDR3 is TGTGCCAGCAGCGGAGGACGAAGCGGGCAGCCCCAGCATTTT. It yields the protein CASSGGRSGQPQHF.

The V gene is TRBV6-2 or TRBV6-3, the J gene TRBJ2-5; a possible D gene is TRBD2 (5 bases). This CDR3 is 12 amino acids long. Germline V CDR1 and CDR2: MNHEY, SVGEGT. The V end lost 2 bases, the J end lost 5 bases, and 6 bases lay between the germline ends. CDR3 in amino acids: CASSYGSETQYF. The CDR3 DNA is TGTGCCAGCAGTTACGGGAGCGAGACCCAGTACTTC.

The V call is TRBV27, the J call TRBJ1-1; no clear D. This CDR3 spans 15 amino acids. In germline, CDR1 is MNHEY, CDR2 SMNVEV (reference sequence). Trimming shortened V by 5 bases and J by 2 bases, and 15 bases separated the two germline ends. CDR3 bases: TGTGCCAGCAGTCCAATAATTCCAGGCAACACTGAAGCTTTCTTT. This translates into CASSPIIPGNTEAFF.

The chain combines TRBV5-1 with TRBJ2-7, with TRBD1 identical over 9 bases. CDR1 is SGHRS, CDR2 YFSETQ, per germline. The CDR3 contains 15 residues. Losses at the gene ends were 5 bases for V and 5 bases for J; bases not matched to a gene: 11. The CDR3 region has the DNA TGCGCCAGCAGAGTTCCACAGGGGGCAGGCGACGAGCAGTACTTC. It yields the protein CASRVPQGAGDEQYF.

V and J are TRBV28 and TRBJ2-5, with D possibly matching TRBD2 (5 bases). V was cut by 2 bases and J by 0 bases, with 10 bases left in between. The CDR3 spans 15 residues. Germline V gene data show CDR1 as MDHEN and CDR2 as SYDVKM. CDR3 residues: CASSLVTGNQETQYF. The CDR3 DNA sequence: TGTGCCAGCAGTTTAGTCACGGGGAACCAAGAGACCCAGTACTTC. Based on the CDR3 plus reference TRBV28 and TRBJ2-5, the full variable domain is DVKVTQSSRYLVKRTGEKVFLECVQDMDHENMFWYRQDPGLGLRLIYFSYDVKMKEKGDIPEGYSVSREKKERFSLILESASTNQTSMYLCASSLVTGNQETQYFGPGTRLLVL.

This clone came up once. V is TRBV7-2 and J is TRBJ1-3; no reliable D call. The CDR3 is 15 amino acids. The germline gives CDR1 SGHTA, CDR2 FQGNSA. Trimming stripped 6 bases from V and 0 bases from J, with 12 bases between. The CDR3 spells CASRPRGPSGNTIYF. In DNA form, the CDR3 reads TGTGCCAGCAGGCCCCGGGGTCCCTCTGGAAACACCATATATTTT.

This clone occurred once. The chain links TRBV27 to TRBJ1-5; no reliable D call. Trimming took off 4 bases at V and 5 bases at J, with 9 bases between the two ends. Per the germline V gene, CDR1 is MNHEY and CDR2 is SMNVEV (reference sequence). This CDR3 comprises 13 residues. The CDR3 coding sequence is TGTGCCAGCAGTTCACGGTCCGATCAGCCCCAGCATTTT. This encodes CASSSRSDQPQHF.

This chain joins TRBV7-2 and TRBJ2-1; 10 nucleotides line up with TRBD2. This CDR3 has 15 amino acids. V lost 3 bases to trimming and J lost 4 bases; unmatched junction nucleotides: 3. Per germline, CDR1 SGHTA and CDR2 FQGNSA. The DNA of the CDR3 is TGTGCCAGCAGCTTCGGACTAGCGGATTACAATGAGCAGTTCTTC. It codes for CASSFGLADYNEQFF.

The V and J genes are TRBV19 and TRBJ2-2, with 10 nucleotides matching TRBD2. Germline lookup yields CDR1 LNHDA and CDR2 SQIVND (reference sequence). This CDR3 contains 18 residues. J was trimmed by 7 bases and V by 9 bases; bases with no gene match: 20. The CDR3 sequence is CASKPMRSGGALNGELFF. The CDR3 bases are TGTGCCAGCAAGCCTATGAGGAGCGGGGGGGCTCTTAACGGGGAGCTGTTTTTT.

The chain joins TRBV5-1 to TRBJ2-7; 9 bases agree with TRBD2. Trimming took 4 bases from V and 0 from J; bases not matched to a gene: 8. The CDR3 loop spans 16 amino acids. CDR1 and CDR2 from the germline V gene are SGHRS and YFSETQ. CDR3 DNA sequence: TGCGCCAGCAGCCTGGAGCGGACTAGCGACTCCTACGAGCAGTACTTC. Protein sequence: CASSLERTSDSYEQYF.

The chain combines TRBV6-5 with TRBJ1-2, with D possibly TRBD1 on 5 matching bases. The germline V gene encodes CDR1 MNHEY and CDR2 SVGAGI. The CDR3 is made up of 13 amino acids. V was cut by 0 bases and J by 12 bases, with 14 bases left in between. The CDR3 here is CASSYSTREVNTF. Here the CDR3 DNA reads TGTGCCAGCAGTTACTCGACCAGGGAGGTGAACACCTTC.

This clone has more than one count but fewer than ten. This chain uses TRBV10-3 with TRBJ2-7; 8 bases map to TRBD1. Germline CDR1 and CDR2: ENHRY and SYGVKD. There are 16 residues in the CDR3. This CDR3 reads CATKGGTGQGSYEQYF. For the CDR3, the DNA is TGTGCGACCAAGGGGGGAACAGGACAGGGATCATACGAGCAGTACTTC.

The gene calls are TRBV11-3 and TRBJ2-5, with a weak D call TRBD2 (7 bases). Germline V gene lookup returns CDR1 SGHNT and CDR2 YENEEA. This CDR3 has 15 residues. The germline V and J ends were trimmed by 1 base and 0 bases, with 9 bases remaining between them. The CDR3 sequence is CASSLGGGYQETQYF. CDR3 DNA sequence: TGTGCCAGCAGCTTAGGCGGGGGCTACCAAGAGACCCAGTACTTC.

The V and J genes are TRBV28 and TRBJ2-6; 8 nucleotides align to TRBD2. The CDR3 sequence is 18 residues long. With 4 bases clipped from V and 2 bases from J, the junction kept 10 bases outside the gene matches. In germline, CDR1 is MDHEN, CDR2 SYDVKM. This CDR3 reads CASSSRGGRATGANVLTF. The CDR3 coding sequence is TGTGCCAGCAGTTCCCGGGGGGGCAGGGCAACTGGGGCCAACGTCCTGACTTTC.

The chain employs TRBV29-1 and TRBJ2-5; possible D gene TRBD2, 6 bases. The CDR3 is 14 residues long. Trimming stripped 5 bases from V and 2 bases from J, with 15 bases between. Germline-derived CDR1 and CDR2 are SQVTM and ANQGSEA. The CDR3 nucleotides read TGCAGCGTTCTTCGGGGGTCACCTCAAGAGACCCAGTACTTC. Its translation is CSVLRGSPQETQYF.

J is TRBJ2-3 and V is TRBV5-4, with 11 positions matching TRBD2. The germline V gene has CDR1 SGHNT and CDR2 YYREEE (reference sequence). The trim removed 0 bases at V and 5 bases at J, leaving 11 bases unmatched. This CDR3 comprises 18 residues. CDR3 DNA: TGTGCCAGCAGCTTGGCCCCCCAACTAGCGGGAGAGGGAGATACGCAGTATTTT. Translated: CASSLAPQLAGEGDTQYF.

A note on this clone: At one end, the junction sequence differs from germline, possibly due to a read error. This rearrangement joins TRBV5-1 to TRBJ1-5, with 11 bases identical to TRBD1. The CDR3 is made up of 16 amino acids. The germline CDR1 and CDR2 sequences are SGHRS and YFSETQ. The CDR3 DNA sequence: TGCGCCCGCAGCTTGGGGACAGGGGGGGGCAATCAGCCCCAGCATTTT. Its protein product is CARSLGTGGGNQPQHF.

This sequence joins TRBV28 and TRBJ2-1, with a weak D call TRBD2 (6 bases). Germline V gives CDR1 MDHEN, CDR2 SYDVKM. This CDR3 has 13 residues. Trimming shortened V by 11 bases and J by 5 bases, and 16 bases separated the two germline ends. The CDR3 DNA sequence: TGTGCCGGAGGGGCTAGGCCACACAATGAGCAGTTCTTC. This encodes CAGGARPHNEQFF.

The chain couples TRBV2 to TRBJ1-1, with 7 bases lining up with TRBD1. The CDR3 has 14 residues. Germline CDR1 is SNHLY and CDR2 is FYNNEI. Trimming cost V 4 bases and J 5 bases; bases outside gene matches: 7. The DNA of the CDR3 is TGTGCCAGCAGTGGACAGGGAAGATGGACTGAAGCTTTCTTT. It encodes CASSGQGRWTEAFF.

This rearrangement joins TRBV11-3 to TRBJ1-3; 8 bases fit TRBD1. This CDR3 has 20 residues. CDR1 SGHNT and CDR2 YENEEA come from the germline V gene. Losses at the gene ends were 0 bases for V and 4 bases for J; bases not matched to a gene: 17. The CDR3 bases are TGTGCCAGCAGCTTAGATCAGCCAGCGATAGAAAGGGACAGGGGAAACACCATATATTTT. Translating it yields CASSLDQPAIERDRGNTIYF.

V and J are TRBV28 and TRBJ2-7; 11 bases fit TRBD1. V shed 3 bases, J shed 5 bases, and the junction held 6 bases outside the gene matches. The CDR3 length is 15 residues. The V gene's germline CDR1 is MDHEN and CDR2 SYDVKM. The CDR3 coding sequence is TGTGCCAGCAGTTTTGGGACAGGGGGAGAGGACGAGCAGTACTTC. Its protein is CASSFGTGGEDEQYF.